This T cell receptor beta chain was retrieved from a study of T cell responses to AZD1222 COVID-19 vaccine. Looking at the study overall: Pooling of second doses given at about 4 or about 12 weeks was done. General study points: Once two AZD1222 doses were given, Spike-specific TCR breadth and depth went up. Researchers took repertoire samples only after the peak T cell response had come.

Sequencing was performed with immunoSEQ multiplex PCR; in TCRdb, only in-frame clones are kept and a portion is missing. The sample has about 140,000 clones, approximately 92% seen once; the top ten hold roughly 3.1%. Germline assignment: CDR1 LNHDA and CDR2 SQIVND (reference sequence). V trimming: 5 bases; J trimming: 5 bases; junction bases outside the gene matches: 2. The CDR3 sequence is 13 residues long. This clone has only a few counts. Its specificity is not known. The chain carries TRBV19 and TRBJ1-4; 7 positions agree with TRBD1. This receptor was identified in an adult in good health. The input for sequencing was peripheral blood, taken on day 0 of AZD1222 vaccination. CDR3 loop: CASSGTVNEKLFF. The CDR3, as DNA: TGTGCCAGTAGTGGGACAGTCAATGAAAAACTGTTTTTT.